Shown below are 11 T cell receptor beta chains from a single sample sequenced in a study of beta chain features in type 1 diabetes (dated by TCRdb to the late 2010s). General findings and caveats noted by the study authors: In all four CD4+ subsets, TCRB CDR3 length was moderately but significantly shorter in type 1 diabetes patients.

Their antigens are not known. Library preparation was by the immunoSEQ multiplex PCR assay. The entire isolated RNA was reverse transcribed using the High Capacity cDNA Reverse Transcription Kit, and thus expressed TCRB transcripts were sequenced. TCRdb holds this immuneACCESS table with in-frame rearrangements only. Some clones are missing; in checked studies, unresolved V genes explain under half, and the rest has no known cause. A total of a few hundred thousand clones appear in this sample, approximately 15% of them only once. Clones ranked in the top ten supply about 0.019% of the sample. Sequencing input: naive CD4+ T cells from blood. The cell subset or site tag for this specimen amounts to: true naive CD4+ T cells. These receptors were collected from a man younger than 40 with type 1 diabetes.

The rearrangement joins TRBV13 to TRBJ1-1; the D is unclear. Trimming took off 4 bases at V and 4 bases at J, with 7 bases between the two ends. CDR3 length: 12 amino acids. Germline CDR1 PRHDT, CDR2 FYEKMQ (reference sequence). The CDR3 is CASSSRPTEAFF. The DNA for the CDR3 is TGTGCCAGCAGCTCGCGCCCCACTGAAGCTTTCTTT.

J is TRBJ2-1 and V is TRBV5-4, with 15 positions matching TRBD2. The CDR3 runs to 17 residues. V trimming: 10 bases; J trimming: 5 bases; junction bases outside the gene matches: 13. From germline, CDR1 is SGHNT and CDR2 YYREEE (reference sequence). The CDR3 sequence: CAAGGLAGGPINNEQFF. The CDR3, as DNA: TGTGCCGCCGGAGGACTAGCGGGAGGGCCTATCAACAATGAGCAGTTCTTC. The whole variable domain, filled in from reference TRBV5-4 and TRBJ2-1, reads ETGVTQSPTHLIKTRGQQVTLRCSSQSGHNTVSWYQQALGQGPQFIFQYYREEENGRGNFPPRFSGLQFPNYSSELNVNALELDDSALYLCAAGGLAGGPINNEQFFGPGTRLTVL.

This clone has just a few counts. The chain links TRBV30 to TRBJ2-1; TRBD1 matches at 7 bases. Germline CDR1 and CDR2: GTSNPN and SVGIG (reference sequence). V was pared by 2 bases and J by 8 bases, with 9 bases of the junction left unmatched. The CDR3 is made up of 14 amino acids. The CDR3 sequence: CAWSPGYTGDEQFF. The DNA for the CDR3 is TGTGCCTGGAGTCCCGGATACACAGGGGATGAGCAGTTCTTC.

The gene calls are TRBV4-1 and TRBJ2-7; 7 nucleotides align to TRBD1. Germline lookup yields CDR1 MGHRA and CDR2 YSYEKL. CDR3 length: 16 residues. The V segment lost 4 bases and the J segment 4 bases; nucleotides outside the gene matches: 13. For the CDR3, the DNA is TGCGCCAGCAGCCTTGTCGTACGGGACAGTACTTACGAGCAGTACTTC. This translates into CASSLVVRDSTYEQYF.

This clone came up a few times. V gene TRBV5-1 combines with J gene TRBJ2-7; 8 bases match TRBD1. The CDR3 is 14 residues long. Germline V CDR1 and CDR2: SGHRS, YFSETQ. V trimming: 6 bases; J trimming: 1 base; junction bases outside the gene matches: 6. DNA of the CDR3: TGCGCCAGCAAGAAGGGACAGGTATCCTACGAGCAGTACTTC. Translating gives CASKKGQVSYEQYF. Based on the CDR3 plus reference TRBV5-1 and TRBJ2-7, the full variable domain is KAGVTQTPRYLIKTRGQQVTLSCSPISGHRSVSWYQQTPGQGLQFLFEYFSETQRNKGNFPGRFSGRQFSNSRSEMNVSTLELGDSALYLCASKKGQVSYEQYFGPGTRLTVT.

This clone was counted a few times. V and J are TRBV7-9 and TRBJ2-3; the D gene is possibly TRBD2 (6 bases). The germline V gene encodes CDR1 SEHNR and CDR2 FQNEAQ (reference sequence). V shed 5 bases and J shed 4 bases, with 10 bases lying between them. The CDR3 runs to 13 residues. The CDR3 here is CASSLTSPDTQYF. CDR3 coding DNA: TGTGCCAGCAGCCTCACTAGCCCAGATACGCAGTATTTT.

The chain recombines TRBV6-6 with TRBJ1-2; D is unclear. Trimming cost V 4 bases and J 8 bases, with 8 bases left between them. The CDR3 contains 11 residues. Per the germline V gene, CDR1 is MNHNY and CDR2 is SVGAGI (reference sequence). The CDR3 is CASSSSEGYTF. In DNA form, the CDR3 reads TGTGCCAGCAGTTCCTCGGAGGGCTACACCTTC.

The rearrangement joins TRBV5-4 to TRBJ2-7; 9 bases line up with TRBD1. After removal of 4 bases from V and 4 bases from J, the junction contained 6 bases not matched to a gene. The CDR3 consists of 14 residues. Looked up from germline, CDR1 is SGHNT and CDR2 is YYREEE (reference sequence). The CDR3 sequence is CASSRGTGRYEQYF. CDR3 in DNA: TGTGCCAGCAGCCGCGGGACAGGGAGGTACGAGCAGTACTTC.

The CDR3 DNA follows: TGCGCCAGCAGCTTGATAGCCAGACCCAATGAGCAGTTCTTC. Encoded protein: CASSLIARPNEQFF. This chain connects TRBV5-1 to TRBJ2-1; no clear D. CDR3 length: 14 residues. Trimming left V 1 base short and J 6 bases short, with 11 bases between. Germline V CDR1 and CDR2: SGHRS, YFSETQ.

J is TRBJ1-1 and V is TRBV7-9, with TRBD1 matching over 9 bases. The CDR3 contains 16 residues. CDR1 is SEHNR, CDR2 FQNEAQ, per germline (reference sequence). Losses at the gene ends were 3 bases for V and 4 bases for J; bases not matched to a gene: 9. The CDR3 loop is CASSFTLGQGVTEAFF. In nucleotides, the CDR3 is TGTGCCAGCAGCTTCACTTTGGGACAGGGTGTCACTGAAGCTTTCTTT.

This clone was seen only a few times. This chain uses TRBV12-5 with TRBJ2-1; tentative D call: TRBD1 (5 bases). Trimming removed 2 bases at V and 0 bases at J, with 17 bases between. CDR3 length: 18 amino acids. CDR1 is LGHNT and CDR2 is FRNRAP in the germline V gene. CDR3 region: CASGLNSRGLSSYNEQFF. Written as DNA, the CDR3 is TGTGCTAGTGGTTTGAATAGTAGGGGCCTAAGCTCCTACAATGAGCAGTTCTTC.